A selection of T cell receptor beta chains follows, all from one sample in a study of beta chain features in type 1 diabetes. TCRdb's table, derived via immunoSEQ multiplex PCR, lists solely in-frame clones and lacks some. The profile shows about 700,000 clones, under 15% of them singletons. Sequencing was performed on naive CD4+ T cells from blood. These TCRs come from a man younger than 35 with type 1 diabetes. CDR3s include the opening cysteine and the closing phenylalanine or tryptophan. Fields, in order: V gene, J gene, D gene, clone size, CDR3 protein, CDR3 DNA. D genes are given only for firm matches. Some rows have no size entry. The others give once, few or many, or a class for an expanded clone.

>TRBV7-2|TRBJ2-5|NA|NA
CASTSRSGYVLETQYF
TGTGCCAGCACTTCCCGGTCAGGCTACGTTTTAGAGACCCAGTACTTC
>TRBV19|TRBJ2-7|NA|NA
CASRAPGRSYEQYF
TGTGCCAGTAGAGCTCCGGGAAGGTCCTACGAGCAGTACTTC
>TRBV12-5|TRBJ1-6|NA|few
CASGPNDSWSPLHF
TGTGCTAGTGGTCCCAATGACAGTTGGTCACCCCTCCACTTT
>TRBV5-1|TRBJ1-1|NA|NA
CASSSTENTEAFF
TGCGCCAGCAGCTCGACGGAGAACACTGAAGCTTTCTTT
>TRBV6-6|TRBJ1-2|NA|few
CASSQERTGDWGYTF
TGTGCCAGCAGTCAGGAGCGGACCGGGGATTGGGGCTACACCTTC
>TRBV29-1|TRBJ2-3|TRBD2|few
CSVGRTSGGGTDTQYF
TGCAGCGTTGGCCGGACTAGCGGGGGAGGCACAGATACGCAGTATTTT
>TRBV9|TRBJ2-2|NA|NA
CASSQRTPMNTGELFF
TGTGCCAGCAGCCAGCGGACCCCTATGAACACCGGGGAGCTGTTTTTT
>TRBV2|TRBJ1-1|NA|few
CASSWDTEAFF
TGTGCCAGCAGTTGGGACACTGAAGCTTTCTTT
>TRBV7-9|TRBJ2-7|TRBD2|few
CASRSGTTGPYEQYF
TGTGCCAGCAGGAGCGGGACCACGGGGCCCTACGAGCAGTACTTC
>TRBV7-9|TRBJ2-3|NA|few
CASSLNSPLSTDTQYF
TGTGCCAGCAGCTTAAACTCCCCACTTAGCACAGATACGCAGTATTTT
>TRBV4-1|TRBJ2-3|TRBD2|few
CASSRTTIRTSGVTDTQYF
TGCGCCAGCAGCCGAACAACGATAAGGACTAGCGGGGTGACAGATACGCAGTATTTT
>TRBV6-5|TRBJ1-1|NA|NA
CASSYSSQNTEAFF
TGTGCCAGCAGTTATTCCAGTCAGAACACTGAAGCTTTCTTT
>TRBV4-1|TRBJ1-5|NA|NA
CASSQNTARNQPQHF
TGCGCCAGCAGCCAGAATACGGCGCGGAATCAGCCCCAGCATTTT
>TRBV29-1|TRBJ2-1|NA|few
CSVASRTLSSYNEQFF
TGCAGCGTTGCTTCTAGGACACTAAGCTCCTACAATGAGCAGTTCTTC
>TRBV5-1|TRBJ2-2|NA|NA
CASSSGRATGELFF
TGCGCCAGCAGCAGTGGACGGGCCACCGGGGAGCTGTTTTTT
>TRBV27|TRBJ1-6|NA|NA
CASSLWVGPPYNSPLHF
TGTGCCAGCAGTTTATGGGTAGGGCCTCCCTATAATTCACCCCTCCACTTT